The sequence of this T cell receptor beta chain was determined in a study of cytomegalovirus exposure and HLA in healthy donors. Primers included in the PCR were 60 Vbeta and 13 Jbeta primers. Per the study methods: The authors later counted 65 million to 90 million unique TCR beta chains, 9.5 million to 11 million of them shared. The data were produced by immunoSEQ multiplex PCR, yet TCRdb's version contains in-frame clones alone and is incomplete. That table furnishes V, J and clone size, whereas the DNA furnished D and trimming. The profile shows around 120,000 clones, approximately 15% of them singletons. Study-level findings and limits: It was in a later analysis that TCR association rates were seen to vary by HLA locus, highest for DRB1 and lowest for HLA-C. The investigators catalogued 160 or so TCR beta chains as cytomegalovirus-associated.

This clone appeared a few times. Antigen: not known. The CDR3 spans 12 residues. Germline values: CDR1 GTSNPN, CDR2 SVGIG (reference sequence). The V end was cut by 3 bases, the J end by 3 bases, with 7 bases between. The clonotype originates from a woman in her late teens or twenties in good health and CMV-seronegative. V gene TRBV30 combines with J gene TRBJ2-3; D not certain. Sequencing used PBMCs. CDR3 DNA sequence: TGTGCCTGGAGAAAGACAACAGATACGCAGTATTTT. Protein sequence: CAWRKTTDTQYF. Full variable domain (outside the CDR3, taken from reference TRBV30 and TRBJ2-3): SQTIHQWPATLVQPVGSPLSLECTVEGTSNPNLYWYRQAAGRGLQLLFYSVGIGQISSEVPQNLSASRPQDRQFILSSKKLLLSDSGFYLCAWRKTTDTQYFGPGTRLTVL.